The T cell receptor beta chain under discussion was sequenced for a study of OX40 agonist ivuxolimab in advanced cancers. Clones were read by immunoSEQ multiplex PCR, and TCRdb kept only the in-frame ones, dropping some. The sample contains about 46,000 clones, roughly 88% of which appear only once. Autoimmune disease history or systemic immunosuppression led to patient exclusion. With baseline, cycle 4 day 1, and cycle 7 day 1 as timepoints, blood was sampled. In the case of this clone: The antigen is unknown.

V lost 5 bases, J lost 8 bases, and 5 bases stayed unmatched. CDR3 length: 14 residues. Per the germline V gene, CDR1 is MNHEY and CDR2 is SVGAGI. Study-wide findings and caveats: Clonal expansion by week 6 occurred in CD4+ and CD8+ blood T cells (at 0.1 to 3.0 mg/kg).

The starting material was CD4+ or CD8+ T cells sorted from blood, obtained in a trial of the OX40 agonist ivuxolimab. The chain couples TRBV6-5 to TRBJ1-4, with 10 positions matching TRBD1. The TCR sequence derives from an adult with an advanced solid tumor such as melanoma, head and neck, liver or kidney cancer. The CDR3 loop is CASSGGTGVEKLFF. CDR3 bases: TGTGCCAGCAGTGGCGGGACAGGGGTAGAAAAACTGTTTTTT.